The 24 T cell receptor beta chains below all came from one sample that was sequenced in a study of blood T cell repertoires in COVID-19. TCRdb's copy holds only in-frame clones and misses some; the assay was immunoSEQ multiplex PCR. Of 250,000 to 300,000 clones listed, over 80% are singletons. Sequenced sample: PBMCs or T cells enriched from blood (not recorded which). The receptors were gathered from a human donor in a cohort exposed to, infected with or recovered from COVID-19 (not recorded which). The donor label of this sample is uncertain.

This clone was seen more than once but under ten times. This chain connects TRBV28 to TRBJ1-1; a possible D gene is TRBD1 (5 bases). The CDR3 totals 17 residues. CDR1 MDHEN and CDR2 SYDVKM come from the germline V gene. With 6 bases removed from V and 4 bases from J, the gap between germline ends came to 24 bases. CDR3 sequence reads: CASRPDRAFDLGTEAFF. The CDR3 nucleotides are TGTGCCAGCAGGCCAGACAGAGCCTTCGATTTGGGCACTGAAGCTTTCTTT.

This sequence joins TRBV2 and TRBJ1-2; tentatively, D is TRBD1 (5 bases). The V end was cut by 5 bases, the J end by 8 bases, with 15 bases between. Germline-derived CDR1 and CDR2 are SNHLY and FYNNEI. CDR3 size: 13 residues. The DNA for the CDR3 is TGTGCCAGCAGTCCGACAGCCGGGGGGGGCTACACCTTC. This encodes CASSPTAGGGYTF.

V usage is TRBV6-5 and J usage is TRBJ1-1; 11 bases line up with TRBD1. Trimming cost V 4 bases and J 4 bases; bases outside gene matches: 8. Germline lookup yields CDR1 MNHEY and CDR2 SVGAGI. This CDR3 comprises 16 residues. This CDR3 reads CASSSLGQGGSTEAFF. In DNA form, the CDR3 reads TGTGCCAGCAGTTCGCTGGGACAGGGGGGAAGCACTGAAGCTTTCTTT.

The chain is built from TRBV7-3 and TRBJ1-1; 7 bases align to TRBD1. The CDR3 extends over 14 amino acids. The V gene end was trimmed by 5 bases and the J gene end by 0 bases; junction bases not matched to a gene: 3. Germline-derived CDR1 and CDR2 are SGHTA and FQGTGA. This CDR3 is CASSRDSLNTEAFF. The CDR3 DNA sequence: TGTGCCAGCAGCAGGGACAGCCTGAACACTGAAGCTTTCTTT.

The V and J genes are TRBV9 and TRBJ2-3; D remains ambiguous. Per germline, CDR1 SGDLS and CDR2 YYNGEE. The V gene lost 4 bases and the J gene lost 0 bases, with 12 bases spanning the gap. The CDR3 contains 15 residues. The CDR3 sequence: CASSPAPSSTDTQYF. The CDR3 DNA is TGTGCCAGCAGCCCCGCCCCTAGTAGCACAGATACGCAGTATTTT. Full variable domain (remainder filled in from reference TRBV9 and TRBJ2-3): DSGVTQTPKHLITATGQRVTLRCSPRSGDLSVYWYQQSLDQGLQFLIQYYNGEERAKGNILERFSAQQFPDLHSELNLSSLELGDSALYFCASSPAPSSTDTQYFGPGTRLTVL.

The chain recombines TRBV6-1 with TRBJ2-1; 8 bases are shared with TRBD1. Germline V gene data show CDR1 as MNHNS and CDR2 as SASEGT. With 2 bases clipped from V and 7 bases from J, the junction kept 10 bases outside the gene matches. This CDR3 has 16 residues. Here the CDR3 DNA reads TGTGCCAGCAGTGAAAGTCCGGACAGGGAGTGGAATGAGCAGTTCTTC. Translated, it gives CASSESPDREWNEQFF.

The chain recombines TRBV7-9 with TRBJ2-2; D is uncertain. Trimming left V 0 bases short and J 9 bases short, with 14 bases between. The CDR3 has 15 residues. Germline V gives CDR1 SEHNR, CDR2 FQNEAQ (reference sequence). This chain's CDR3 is CASSLASGPRRELFF. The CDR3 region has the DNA TGTGCCAGCAGCTTAGCGAGTGGGCCCAGGCGGGAGCTGTTTTTT.

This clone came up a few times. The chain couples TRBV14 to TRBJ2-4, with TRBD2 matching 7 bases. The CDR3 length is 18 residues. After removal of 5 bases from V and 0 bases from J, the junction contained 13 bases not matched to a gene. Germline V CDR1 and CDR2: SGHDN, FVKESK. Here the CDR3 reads CASSNTGRAGIAKNIQYF. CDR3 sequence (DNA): TGTGCCAGCAGCAATACGGGGCGAGCGGGGATAGCCAAAAACATTCAGTACTTC.

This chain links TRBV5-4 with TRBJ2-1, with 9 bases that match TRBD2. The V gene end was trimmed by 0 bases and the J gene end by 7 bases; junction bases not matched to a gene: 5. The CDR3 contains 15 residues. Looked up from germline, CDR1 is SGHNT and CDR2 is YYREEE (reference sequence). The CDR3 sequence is CASSLDLLAGNEQFF. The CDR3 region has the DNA TGTGCCAGCAGCTTGGATTTGCTAGCGGGGAATGAGCAGTTCTTC.

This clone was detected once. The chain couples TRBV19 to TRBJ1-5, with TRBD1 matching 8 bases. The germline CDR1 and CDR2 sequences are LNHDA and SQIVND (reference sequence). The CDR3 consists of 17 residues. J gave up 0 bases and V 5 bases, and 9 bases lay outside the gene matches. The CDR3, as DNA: TGTGCCAGTAGTCCAGGGGGCGGCCATAATAGCAATCAGCCCCAGCATTTT. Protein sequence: CASSPGGGHNSNQPQHF.

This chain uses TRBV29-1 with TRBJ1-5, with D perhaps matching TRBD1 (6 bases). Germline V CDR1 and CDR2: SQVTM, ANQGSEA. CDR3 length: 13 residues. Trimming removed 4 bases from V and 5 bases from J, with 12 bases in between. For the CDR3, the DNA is TGCAGCGTTGTCGGGGGGCCCGATCAGCCCCAGCATTTT. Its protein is CSVVGGPDQPQHF.

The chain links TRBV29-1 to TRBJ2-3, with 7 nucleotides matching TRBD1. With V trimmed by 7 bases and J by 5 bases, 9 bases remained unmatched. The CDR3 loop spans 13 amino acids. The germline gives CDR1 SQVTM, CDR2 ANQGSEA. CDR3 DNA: TGCAGCGGGCGAGGGGGCCGAGGAGATACGCAGTATTTT. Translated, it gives CSGRGGRGDTQYF.

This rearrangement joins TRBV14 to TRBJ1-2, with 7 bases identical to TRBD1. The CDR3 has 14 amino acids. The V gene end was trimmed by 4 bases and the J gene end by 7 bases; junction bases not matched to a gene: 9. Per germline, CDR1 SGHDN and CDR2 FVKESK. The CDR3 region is CASSRTGTVGGYTF. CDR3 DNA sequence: TGTGCCAGCAGCCGTACCGGGACAGTGGGTGGCTACACCTTC.

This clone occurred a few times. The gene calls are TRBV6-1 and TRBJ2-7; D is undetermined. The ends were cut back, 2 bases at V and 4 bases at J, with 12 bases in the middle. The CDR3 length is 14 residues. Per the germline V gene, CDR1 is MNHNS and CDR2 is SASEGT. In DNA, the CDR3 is TGTGCCAGCAGTGAATACACTGGAGTATACGAGCAGTACTTC. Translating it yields CASSEYTGVYEQYF.

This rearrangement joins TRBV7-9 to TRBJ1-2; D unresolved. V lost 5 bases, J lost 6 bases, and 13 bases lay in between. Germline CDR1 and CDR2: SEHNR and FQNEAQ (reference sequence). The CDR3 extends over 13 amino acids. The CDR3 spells CASSAARGNGYTF. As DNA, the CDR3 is TGTGCCAGCAGCGCCGCCCGCGGCAATGGCTACACCTTC.

The CDR3 region is CASSPRDSNEKLFF. CDR3 DNA: TGTGCCAGCAGCCCCCGGGACAGTAATGAAAAACTGTTTTTT. V and J are TRBV5-4 and TRBJ1-4; 7 bases fit TRBD1. Germline V CDR1 and CDR2: SGHNT, YYREEE (reference sequence). CDR3 length: 14 residues. The junction had 4 bases not matched to a gene; V was cut back by 4 bases and J by 4 bases.

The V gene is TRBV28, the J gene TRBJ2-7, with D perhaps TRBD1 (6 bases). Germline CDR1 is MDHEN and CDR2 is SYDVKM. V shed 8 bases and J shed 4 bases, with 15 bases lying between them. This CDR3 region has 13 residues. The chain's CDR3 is CASRRTENYEQYF. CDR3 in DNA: TGTGCCAGCCGACGGACAGAGAATTACGAGCAGTACTTC.

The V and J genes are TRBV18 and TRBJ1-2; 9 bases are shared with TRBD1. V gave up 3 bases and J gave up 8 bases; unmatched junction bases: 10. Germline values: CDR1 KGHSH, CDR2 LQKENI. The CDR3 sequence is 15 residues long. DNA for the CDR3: TGTGCCAGCTCACCCGGGACAGGGCCCGTGGGAGGCTACACCTTC. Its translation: CASSPGTGPVGGYTF.

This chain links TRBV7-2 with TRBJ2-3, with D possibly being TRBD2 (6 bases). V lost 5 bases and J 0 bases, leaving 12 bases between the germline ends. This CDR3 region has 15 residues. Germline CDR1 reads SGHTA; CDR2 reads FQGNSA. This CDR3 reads CASSLRRASTDTQYF. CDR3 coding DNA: TGTGCCAGCAGCCTCAGGAGGGCGAGCACAGATACGCAGTATTTT.

The CDR3 here is CASRLGFSGNTEAFF. CDR3 sequence (DNA): TGTGCCAGCCGCCTTGGGTTCTCGGGGAACACTGAAGCTTTCTTT. The chain links TRBV6-5 to TRBJ1-1, with D unclear. The CDR3 has 15 amino acids. Germline values: CDR1 MNHEY, CDR2 SVGAGI. Trimming left V 8 bases short and J 1 base short, with 17 bases between.

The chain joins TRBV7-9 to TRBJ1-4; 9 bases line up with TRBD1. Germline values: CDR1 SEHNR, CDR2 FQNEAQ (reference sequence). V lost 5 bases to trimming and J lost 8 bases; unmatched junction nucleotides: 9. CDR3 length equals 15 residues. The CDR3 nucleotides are TGTGCCAGCAGCGCGCGGACAGGGGAGGACGAAAAACTGTTTTTT. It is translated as CASSARTGEDEKLFF.

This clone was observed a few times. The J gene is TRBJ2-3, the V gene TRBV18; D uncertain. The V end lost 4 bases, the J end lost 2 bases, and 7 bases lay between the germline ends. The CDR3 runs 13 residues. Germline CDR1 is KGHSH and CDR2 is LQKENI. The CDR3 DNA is TGTGCCAGCTCACTACATTCCACAGATACGCAGTATTTT. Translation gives CASSLHSTDTQYF.

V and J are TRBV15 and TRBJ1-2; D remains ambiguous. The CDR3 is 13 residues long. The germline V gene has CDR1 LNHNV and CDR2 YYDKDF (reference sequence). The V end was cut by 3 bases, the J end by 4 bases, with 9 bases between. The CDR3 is CATSSVSGYGYTF. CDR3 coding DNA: TGTGCCACCAGCAGCGTATCAGGCTATGGCTACACCTTC.

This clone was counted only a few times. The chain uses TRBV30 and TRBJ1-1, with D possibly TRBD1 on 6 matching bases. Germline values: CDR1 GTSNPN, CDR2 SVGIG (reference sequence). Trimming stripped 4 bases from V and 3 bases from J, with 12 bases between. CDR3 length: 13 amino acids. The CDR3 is CAWNLGADTEAFF. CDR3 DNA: TGTGCCTGGAATCTGGGGGCGGACACTGAAGCTTTCTTT.